The following is a TCR beta chain sequence with its context. Its specificity is not known. MiXCR, applied by TCRdb to the reads, yields one record per CDR3 protein. The sample contains 560,000 or so distinct CDR3 sequences, approximately 15% of which appear only once. The data derive from a study of T cell repertoires in cytomegalovirus infection. Study details: Indications of both CMV infection and matching HLA type were provided by public TCR beta signatures.

Study conclusions and caveats: CMV carriers with the relevant HLA were identified by cumulative public TCR beta family frequency. The ex vivo response was dominated by HLA-C-restricted CMV-specific TCR beta clonotypes.

This CDR3 comprises 11 residues. V lost 4 bases, J lost 6 bases, and 6 bases lay in between. Germline lookup yields CDR1 PRHDT and CDR2 FYEKMQ (reference sequence). Sequencing was performed on CD8+ T cells from PBMCs. This sequence originates from a human donor in good health (CMV status not recorded). Some clones in this sample may be carry-over from other donors' samples. The rearrangement links TRBV13 to TRBJ1-2; D is undetermined. In nucleotides, the CDR3 is TGTGCCAGCAGCTCGAAGGATGGCTACACCTTC. Protein sequence: CASSSKDGYTF.